This T cell receptor (beta chain) emerged from a study of T cell repertoires in ileal Crohn's disease. Study at large: The MI sample came from the proximal margin of the surgical specimen.

Comment on this clone: The antigen is undetermined.

V was cut by 5 bases and J by 2 bases, with 16 bases left in between. Germline CDR1 reads SEHNR; CDR2 reads FQNEAQ (reference sequence). The CDR3 is 15 residues long. Whole-study results and caveats: Every patient over 26.8% clonality showed endoscopic recurrence.

The time point here: proximal margin of the surgical specimen (macroscopically non-inflamed). Assay: immunoSEQ multiplex PCR; the TCRdb copy retains only in-frame clones and omits some. Among more than 500 clones listed, approximately 90% were seen once. The chain links TRBV7-9 to TRBJ2-7; perhaps TRBD2 as D (5 bases). The sequence derives from an adult with Crohn's disease. The source material was ileal tissue. CDR3 amino acids: CASSPQEGSPYEQYF. In DNA, the CDR3 is TGTGCCAGCAGCCCTCAGGAAGGGAGCCCCTACGAGCAGTACTTC. The full variable domain, completed using reference TRBV7-9 and TRBJ2-7, is DTGVSQNPRHKITKRGQNVTFRCDPISEHNRLYWYRQTLGQGPEFLTYFQNEAQLEKSRLLSDRFSAERPKGSFSTLEIQRTEQGDSAMYLCASSPQEGSPYEQYFGPGTRLTVT.